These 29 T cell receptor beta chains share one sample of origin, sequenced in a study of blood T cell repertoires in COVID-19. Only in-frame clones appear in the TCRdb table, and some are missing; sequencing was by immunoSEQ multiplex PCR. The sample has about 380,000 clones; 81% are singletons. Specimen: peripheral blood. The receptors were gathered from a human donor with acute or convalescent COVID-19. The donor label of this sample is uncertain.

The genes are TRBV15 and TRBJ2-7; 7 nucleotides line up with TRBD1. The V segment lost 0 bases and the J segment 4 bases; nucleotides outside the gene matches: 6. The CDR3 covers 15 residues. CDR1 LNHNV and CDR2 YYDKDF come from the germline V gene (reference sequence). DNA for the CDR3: TGTGCCACCAGCAGAGATCCCCGGACAGGTTACGAGCAGTACTTC. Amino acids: CATSRDPRTGYEQYF.

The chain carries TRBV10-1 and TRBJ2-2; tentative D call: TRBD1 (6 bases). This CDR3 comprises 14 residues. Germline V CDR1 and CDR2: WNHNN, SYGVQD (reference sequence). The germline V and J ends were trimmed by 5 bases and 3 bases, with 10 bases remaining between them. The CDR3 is CASSPQGYTGELFF. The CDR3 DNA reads TGCGCCAGCAGTCCCCAGGGGTACACCGGGGAGCTGTTTTTT.

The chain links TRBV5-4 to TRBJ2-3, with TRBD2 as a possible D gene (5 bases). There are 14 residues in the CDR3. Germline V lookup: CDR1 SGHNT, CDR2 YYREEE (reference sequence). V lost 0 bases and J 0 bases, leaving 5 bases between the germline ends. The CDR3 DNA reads TGTGCCAGCAGCTTGGGGACTAGCACAGATACGCAGTATTTT. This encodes CASSLGTSTDTQYF.

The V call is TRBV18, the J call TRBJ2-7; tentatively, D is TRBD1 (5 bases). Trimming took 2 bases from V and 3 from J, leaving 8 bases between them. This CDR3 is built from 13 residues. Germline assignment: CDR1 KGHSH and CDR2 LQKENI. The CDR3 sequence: CASSPGANYEQYF. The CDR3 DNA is TGTGCCAGCTCACCAGGGGCAAACTACGAGCAGTACTTC.

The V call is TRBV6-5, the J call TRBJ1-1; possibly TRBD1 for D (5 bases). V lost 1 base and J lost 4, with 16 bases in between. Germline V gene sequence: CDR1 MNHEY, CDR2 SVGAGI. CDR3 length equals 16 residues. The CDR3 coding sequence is TGTGCCAGCAGTTACTATTCGACAGTTGTAACCACTGAAGCTTTCTTT. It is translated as CASSYYSTVVTTEAFF.

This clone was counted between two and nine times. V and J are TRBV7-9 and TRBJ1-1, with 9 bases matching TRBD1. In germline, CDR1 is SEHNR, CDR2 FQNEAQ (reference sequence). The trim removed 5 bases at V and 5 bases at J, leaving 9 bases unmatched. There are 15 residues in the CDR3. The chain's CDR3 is CASSRDRGSRTEAFF. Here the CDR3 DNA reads TGTGCCAGCAGCCGAGACAGGGGGAGCCGGACTGAAGCTTTCTTT.

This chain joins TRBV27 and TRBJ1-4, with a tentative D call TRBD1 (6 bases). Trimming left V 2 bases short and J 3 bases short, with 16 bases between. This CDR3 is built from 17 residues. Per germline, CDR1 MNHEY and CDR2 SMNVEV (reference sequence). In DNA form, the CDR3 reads TGTGCCAGCAGTTTAAGTGTCTGGACAGCCTCTAATGAAAAACTGTTTTTT. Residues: CASSLSVWTASNEKLFF.

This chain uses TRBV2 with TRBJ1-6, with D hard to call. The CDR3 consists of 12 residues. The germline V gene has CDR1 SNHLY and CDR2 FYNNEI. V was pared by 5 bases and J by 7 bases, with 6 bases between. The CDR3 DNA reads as TGTGCCAGCAGTCTACAGAATTCACCCCTCCACTTT. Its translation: CASSLQNSPLHF. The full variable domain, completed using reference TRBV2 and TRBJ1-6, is EPEVTQTPSHQVTQMGQEVILRCVPISNHLYFYWYRQILGQKVEFLVSFYNNEISEKSEIFDDQFSVERPDGSNFTLKIRSTKLEDSAMYFCASSLQNSPLHFGNGTRLTVT.

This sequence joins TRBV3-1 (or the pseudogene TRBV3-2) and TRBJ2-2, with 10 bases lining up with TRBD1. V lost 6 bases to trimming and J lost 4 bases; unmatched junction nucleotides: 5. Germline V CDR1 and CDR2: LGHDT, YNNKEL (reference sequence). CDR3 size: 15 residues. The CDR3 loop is CASRDRGYFTGELFF. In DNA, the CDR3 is TGTGCCAGCAGGGACAGGGGGTATTTCACCGGGGAGCTGTTTTTT.

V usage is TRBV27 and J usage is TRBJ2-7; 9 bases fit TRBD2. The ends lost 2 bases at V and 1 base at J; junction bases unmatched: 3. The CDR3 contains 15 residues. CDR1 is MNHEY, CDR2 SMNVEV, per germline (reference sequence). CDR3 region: CASSLKLAGSYEQYF. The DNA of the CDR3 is TGTGCCAGCAGTTTAAAGCTAGCGGGGTCCTACGAGCAGTACTTC.

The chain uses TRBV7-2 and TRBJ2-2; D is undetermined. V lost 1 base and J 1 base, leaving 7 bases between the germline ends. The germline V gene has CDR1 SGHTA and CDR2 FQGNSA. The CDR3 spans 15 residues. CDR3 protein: CASSLDNLNTGELFF. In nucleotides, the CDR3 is TGTGCCAGCAGCTTAGATAACTTGAACACCGGGGAGCTGTTTTTT.

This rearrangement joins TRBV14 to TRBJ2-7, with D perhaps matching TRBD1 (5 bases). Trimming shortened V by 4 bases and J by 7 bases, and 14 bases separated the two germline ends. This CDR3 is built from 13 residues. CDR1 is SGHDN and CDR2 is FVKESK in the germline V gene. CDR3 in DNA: TGTGCCAGCAGCCTCGTCCTCTCAGGGGAGCAGTACTTC. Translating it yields CASSLVLSGEQYF.

The CDR3 spells CASSKEWRQGARNTIYF. CDR3 in DNA: TGTGCCAGCAGCAAAGAGTGGAGACAGGGGGCGCGGAACACCATATATTTT. V and J are TRBV21-1 and TRBJ1-3; TRBD1, as called in the table, went unchecked against the DNA. TRBV21-1 is reported as a pseudogene. The CDR3 has 17 residues.

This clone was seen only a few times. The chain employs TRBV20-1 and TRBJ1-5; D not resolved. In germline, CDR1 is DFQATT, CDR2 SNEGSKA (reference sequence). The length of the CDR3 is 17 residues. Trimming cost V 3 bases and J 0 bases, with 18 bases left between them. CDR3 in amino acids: CSASLQIPSYSNQPQHF. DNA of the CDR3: TGCAGTGCTAGTTTGCAGATACCATCTTATAGCAATCAGCCCCAGCATTTT.

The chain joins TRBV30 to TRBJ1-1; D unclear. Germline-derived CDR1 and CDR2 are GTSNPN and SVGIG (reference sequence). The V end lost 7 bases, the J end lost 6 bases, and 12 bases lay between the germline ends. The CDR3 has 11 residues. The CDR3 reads CASRSKPEAFF. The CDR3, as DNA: TGTGCCTCACGCAGTAAACCTGAAGCTTTCTTT.

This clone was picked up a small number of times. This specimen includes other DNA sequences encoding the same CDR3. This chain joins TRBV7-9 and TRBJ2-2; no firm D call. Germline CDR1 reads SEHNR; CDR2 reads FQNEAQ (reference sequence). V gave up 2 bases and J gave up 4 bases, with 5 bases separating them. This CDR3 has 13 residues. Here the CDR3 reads CASSLTGTGELFF. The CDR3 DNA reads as TGTGCCAGCAGCTTAACCGGCACCGGGGAGCTGTTTTTT.

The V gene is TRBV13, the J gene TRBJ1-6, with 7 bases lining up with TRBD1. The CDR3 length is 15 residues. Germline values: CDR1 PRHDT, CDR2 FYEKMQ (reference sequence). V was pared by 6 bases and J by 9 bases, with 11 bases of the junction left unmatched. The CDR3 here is CASRGPGQYFSPLHF. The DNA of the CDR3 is TGTGCCAGCAGAGGTCCGGGACAGTATTTTTCACCCCTCCACTTT. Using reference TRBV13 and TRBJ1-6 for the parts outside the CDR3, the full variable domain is AAGVIQSPRHLIKEKRETATLKCYPIPRHDTVYWYQQGPGQDPQFLISFYEKMQSDKGSIPDRFSAQQFSDYHSELNMSSLELGDSALYFCASRGPGQYFSPLHFGNGTRLTVT.

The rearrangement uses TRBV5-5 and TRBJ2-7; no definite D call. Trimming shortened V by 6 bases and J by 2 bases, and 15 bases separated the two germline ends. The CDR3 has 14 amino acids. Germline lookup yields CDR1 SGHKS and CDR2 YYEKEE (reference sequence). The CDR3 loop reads CASTPWAETYEQYF. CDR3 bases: TGTGCCAGCACCCCCTGGGCAGAGACCTACGAGCAGTACTTC.

CDR3 amino acids: CASNGLGNTEAFF. As DNA, the CDR3 is TGTGCCAGCAATGGACTGGGGAACACTGAAGCTTTCTTT. The chain recombines TRBV27 with TRBJ1-1, with no clear D. CDR3 length equals 13 residues. V dropped 7 bases and J dropped 1 base, with 10 bases sitting between them. The germline CDR1 and CDR2 sequences are MNHEY and SMNVEV (reference sequence).

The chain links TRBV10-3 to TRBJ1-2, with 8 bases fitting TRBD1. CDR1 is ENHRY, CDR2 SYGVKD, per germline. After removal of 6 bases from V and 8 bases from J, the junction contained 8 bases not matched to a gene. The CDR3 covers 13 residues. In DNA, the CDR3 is TGTGCCATCAGAAGACAGGGGTTGCGGGGCTACACCTTC. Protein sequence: CAIRRQGLRGYTF.

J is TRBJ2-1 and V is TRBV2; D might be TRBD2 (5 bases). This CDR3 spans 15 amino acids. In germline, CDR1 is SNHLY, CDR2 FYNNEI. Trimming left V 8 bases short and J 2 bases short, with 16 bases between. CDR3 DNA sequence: TGTGCCAGCTCCAACGGGATTACTACCTACAATGAGCAGTTCTTC. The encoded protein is CASSNGITTYNEQFF.

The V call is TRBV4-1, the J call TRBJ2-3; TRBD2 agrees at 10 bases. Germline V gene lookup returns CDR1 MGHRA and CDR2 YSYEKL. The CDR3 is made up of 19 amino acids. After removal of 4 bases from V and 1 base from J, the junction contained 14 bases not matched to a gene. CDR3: CASSPYQQAGGRGTDTQYF. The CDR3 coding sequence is TGCGCCAGCAGCCCCTACCAGCAAGCGGGGGGGCGTGGCACAGATACGCAGTATTTT.

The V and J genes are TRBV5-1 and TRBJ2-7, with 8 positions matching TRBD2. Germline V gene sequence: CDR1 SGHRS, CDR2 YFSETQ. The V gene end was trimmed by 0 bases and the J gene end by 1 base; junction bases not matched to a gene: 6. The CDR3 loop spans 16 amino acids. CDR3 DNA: TGCGCCAGCAGCTTGGGGGGTAGCGGGACTTCCTACGAGCAGTACTTC. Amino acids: CASSLGGSGTSYEQYF.

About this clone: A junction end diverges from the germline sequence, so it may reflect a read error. This CDR3 reads CASSHSSGQPTEAFF. The CDR3 nucleotides are TGTGCCAGCAGTCACTCTTCGGGACAGCCTACTGAAGCTTTCTTT. The chain carries TRBV6-5 and TRBJ1-1; 7 nucleotides line up with TRBD1. The CDR3 has 15 amino acids. Germline V lookup: CDR1 MNHEY, CDR2 SVGAGI.

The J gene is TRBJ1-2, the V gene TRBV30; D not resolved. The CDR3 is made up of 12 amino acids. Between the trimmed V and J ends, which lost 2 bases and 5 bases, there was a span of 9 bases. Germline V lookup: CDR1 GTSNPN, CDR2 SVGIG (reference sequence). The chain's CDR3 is CAWSIGAYGYTF. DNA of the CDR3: TGTGCCTGGAGTATAGGAGCATATGGCTACACCTTC.

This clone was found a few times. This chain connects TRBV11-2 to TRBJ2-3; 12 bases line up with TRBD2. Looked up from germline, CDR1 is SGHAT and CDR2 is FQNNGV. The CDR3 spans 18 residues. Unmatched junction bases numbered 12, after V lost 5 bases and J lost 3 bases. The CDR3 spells CASSPRLAGAERTDTQYF. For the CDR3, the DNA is TGTGCCAGCAGCCCCCGACTAGCGGGGGCCGAACGAACAGATACGCAGTATTTT.

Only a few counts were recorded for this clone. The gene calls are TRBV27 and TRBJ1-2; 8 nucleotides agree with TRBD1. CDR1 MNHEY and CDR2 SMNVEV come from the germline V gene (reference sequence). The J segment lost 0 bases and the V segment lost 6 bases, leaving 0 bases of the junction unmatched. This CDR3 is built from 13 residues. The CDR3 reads CASRGQANYGYTF. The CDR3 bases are TGTGCCAGCAGGGGACAGGCTAACTATGGCTACACCTTC.

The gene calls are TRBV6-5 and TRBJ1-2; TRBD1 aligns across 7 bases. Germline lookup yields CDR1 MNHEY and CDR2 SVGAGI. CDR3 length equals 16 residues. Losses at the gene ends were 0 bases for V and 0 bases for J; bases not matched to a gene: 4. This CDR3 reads CASSYSRGRANYGYTF. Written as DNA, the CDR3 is TGTGCCAGCAGTTACTCGAGGGGGCGAGCTAACTATGGCTACACCTTC.

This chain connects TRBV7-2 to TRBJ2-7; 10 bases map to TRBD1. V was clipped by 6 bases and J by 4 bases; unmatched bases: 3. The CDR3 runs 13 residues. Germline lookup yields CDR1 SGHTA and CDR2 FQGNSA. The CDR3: CASRGQGSYEQYF. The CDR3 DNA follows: TGTGCCAGCAGGGGACAGGGGTCGTACGAGCAGTACTTC.